This TCR beta chain appears in the sequencing data of a study of blood T cell repertoires in COVID-19. Whole-study context: Italy, Spain and the United States were the sources of the convalescent and acute COVID-19 samples.

Sequencing was performed with immunoSEQ multiplex PCR; in TCRdb, only in-frame clones are kept and a portion is missing. There are 210,000 or so clones in the sample; 84% occur only once, and 6% to 8.5% lies in the top ten. Sequencing was carried out using peripheral blood. This clonotype originated in a woman between 45 and 65 years old with active or convalescent COVID-19.

In nucleotides, the CDR3 is TGTGCCAGTCGCACAGGGGGAATAAGTATAGGGGAGCTGTTTTTT. Residues: CASRTGGISIGELFF. The chain links TRBV19 to TRBJ2-2; 8 nucleotides match TRBD1. The CDR3 covers 15 residues. Germline CDR1 LNHDA, CDR2 SQIVND (reference sequence). The junction had 13 bases not matched to a gene; V was cut back by 8 bases and J by 8 bases.